The text below deals with one T cell receptor (beta chain). Its antigen is unknown. Per-base quality was not reported, and no clone a single base away is much larger than it. The immunoSEQ Assay, a bias-controlled multiplex PCR, was used to amplify TCRbeta CDR3 regions from genomic DNA. Per the authors' processing: The number of nucleated cells in each sample was estimated from the amplification of reference gene primers within the assay. Sequence reads were collapsed and filtered to measure the absolute abundance of every unique TCRbeta CDR3 rearrangement. For each sample, productive Simpson clonality was calculated by taking the square root of Simpson's diversity index across productive rearrangements. TCRdb stores this immuneACCESS table with in-frame sequences only. Part of the clones is absent; in the studies checked, under half of the shortfall reflects unresolved V genes, and no reason is known for the rest. The V and J calls and clone size were taken over from that table, and D and trimming were inferred from the DNA. The sample table holds some 340,000 clones, of which roughly 87% were seen once. The ten largest account for less than 6% of the sample.

The sample belongs to a study of blood T cell repertoires in COVID-19 (dated by TCRdb to the early 2020s). Study-level background: The collaborator samples originated in the United States, Italy and Spain and spanned the acute and convalescent phases of COVID-19. The dataset comprised deeply sampled blood TCRbeta repertoires from subjects exposed to, actively infected with, or recovered from COVID-19. The material from the prospective study consisted of cDNA or gDNA derived from T cells, B-cell-depleted T cells, or PBMCs. A de-identified subject ID, COVID-19 status, age in years and sex were almost always included in the sample metadata. Where HLA class I and class II types were available, the types were taken from metadata supplied by the sample provider, not from assay-based typing. The samples were drawn from the first 160 participants of the ongoing ImmuneRACE study and from over 950 subjects provided by 6 global collaborators. A freely available public database, intended as a resource for researchers studying the immune response to SARS-CoV-2, is where the repertoires were released.

In the prospective study, participants were 18 to 89 years old, resided in about two dozen geographic areas of the United States, and were enrolled through a virtual design. In the prospective study, cohorts were assigned on the basis of participant-reported clinical history obtained from a screening survey and a study questionnaire. ImmuneRACE Cohort 3 recovered participants were defined by two consecutive negative NP/OP PCR tests, healthcare professional clearance, or symptom resolution. In the prospective study, mobile phlebotomists collected whole blood, serum and a nasopharyngeal or oropharyngeal swab from each participant. Additional blood draws and questionnaires over an approximately 2-month period could optionally be provided by prospective study participants. Before DNA extraction, blood samples from the prospective study were shipped at room temperature or frozen. The paper's findings and limits, for the study overall: How much clinical and demographic metadata was included differed by source and by participant, and the metadata was provided uncurated.

Sequences KGHSH (CDR1) and LQKENI (CDR2) are obtained from the germline V gene. Trimming removed 2 bases from V and 5 bases from J, leaving 12 bases between the germline ends. The CDR3 runs 14 amino acids, cysteine and phenylalanine included. Only CDR3 DNA is held: 42 bases, read in frame from base 1. This sequence originates from a woman between 50 and 59 years old who had recovered from COVID-19. Here the chain combines TRBV18 and TRBJ1-1, with TRBD1 perhaps the D gene, on 5 matching bases. Sequencing was performed on PBMCs or T cells enriched from blood (not recorded which). The DNA is as follows: TGTGCCAGCTCACCAATGGGTCCAGGGACTGAAGCTTTCTTT. It specifies CASSPMGPGTEAFF.